These 5 T cell receptor beta chains share one sample of origin, sequenced in a study of identical twins. TCRdb recomputed calls from the 5' RACE reads with MiXCR, one row per CDR3 protein. The data hold around 1.7 million distinct CDR3 sequences, with more than 30% observed a single time. What was sequenced was cord blood. Receptor source: a newborn girl in good health.

This clonotype was seen repeatedly, ten times or more. The chain employs TRBV6-1 and TRBJ1-2, with D unclear. Trimming stripped 6 bases from V and 2 bases from J, with 10 bases between. The germline V gene encodes CDR1 MNHNS and CDR2 SASEGT. The CDR3 is 13 amino acids. This chain's CDR3 is CASRRTANYGYTF. Written as DNA, the CDR3 is TGTGCCAGCAGACGGACGGCAAACTATGGCTACACCTTC.

The chain combines TRBV6-2 or TRBV6-3 with TRBJ2-1; perhaps TRBD1 as D (5 bases). The CDR3 has 13 residues. V gave up 6 bases and J gave up 9 bases, with 15 bases separating them. Germline loops: CDR1 MNHEY, CDR2 SVGEGT. CDR3 in amino acids: CASRPRVRGEQFF. The CDR3 coding sequence is TGTGCCAGCAGACCAAGGGTAAGGGGTGAGCAGTTCTTC.

V gene TRBV6-1 combines with J gene TRBJ1-4; D uncertain. The CDR3 length is 14 residues. Trimming left V 10 bases short and J 0 bases short, with 12 bases between. Germline loops: CDR1 MNHNS, CDR2 SASEGT. The CDR3 DNA sequence: TGTGCCACCCGGGCGGCCGCAACTAATGAAAAACTGTTTTTT. This codes for CATRAAATNEKLFF.

Note on this clonotype: A clone one base away is much larger, so this may be a read error. J is TRBJ1-2 and V is TRBV29-1; no reliable D call. The germline gives CDR1 SQVTM, CDR2 ANQGSEA. The CDR3 covers 13 residues. The CDR3 here is CSVVDGEGNGCTF. As DNA, the CDR3 is TGCAGCGTTGTTGACGGGGAGGGTAATGGCTGCACCTTC.

This clonotype occurred a few times. The V and J genes are TRBV18 and TRBJ2-5, with 11 bases identical to TRBD1. The V gene end was trimmed by 10 bases and the J gene end by 5 bases; junction bases not matched to a gene: 12. Germline CDR1 is KGHSH and CDR2 is LQKENI. The CDR3 spans 15 residues. Written as DNA, the CDR3 is TGTGCCATCACTCCGGGACAGGGGGTATGGGAGACCCAGTACTTC. It codes for CAITPGQGVWETQYF.